This TCR beta chain stems from a study of blood T cell repertoires in COVID-19. Study as a whole: Acute and convalescent COVID-19 samples came from the United States, Italy and Spain. The cDNA or gDNA used as material had been derived from T cells, B-cell-depleted T cells, or PBMCs.

Source study methods: Using reference gene primer amplification, nucleated cell counts were estimated. TCRdb's table, derived via immunoSEQ multiplex PCR, lists solely in-frame clones and lacks some. The DNA gave D and trimming, while V, J and clone size come from that table. The sample consists of some 250,000 clones, 80% to 85% of them appearing once. The CDR3 is 19 amino acids. Germline V lookup: CDR1 KGHSH, CDR2 LQKENI. V lost 2 bases and J lost 0; bases outside the gene matches: 12. This clonotype originated in an older woman with active or convalescent COVID-19. The V and J genes are TRBV18 and TRBJ2-1; 8 nucleotides match TRBD2. Sequencing was carried out using peripheral blood. In DNA, the CDR3 is TGTGCCAGCTCACCAATCACTAGCGGTGATCCCAGCTCCTACAATGAGCAGTTCTTC. Translation gives CASSPITSGDPSSYNEQFF.